Shown below are 5 T cell receptor beta chains from a single sample sequenced in a study of shared clonotypes between healthy human individuals. Generated by immunoSEQ multiplex PCR, the TCRdb table keeps only in-frame clones and is missing some. The sample has around 2,000,000 clones; roughly 95% are singletons. CD45RO-negative, CCR7-positively selected cells formed the naive CD8 fraction, excluding terminally differentiated effector memory CD45RA+ cells. Sequencing input: naive CD8+ T cells sorted from blood. The receptors derive from a man aged 18 to 35 in good health.

The J gene is TRBJ2-5, the V gene TRBV9; 10 bases fit TRBD2. This CDR3 region has 15 residues. Looked up from germline, CDR1 is SGDLS and CDR2 is YYNGEE. V dropped 0 bases and J dropped 6; count of bases not matched to a gene: 5. CDR3 sequence reads: CASSVGLAGEKTQYF. CDR3 sequence (DNA): TGTGCCAGCAGCGTAGGGCTAGCGGGAGAAAAGACCCAGTACTTC.

This sequence joins TRBV11-3 and TRBJ2-3, with D possibly matching TRBD1 (5 bases). Germline lookup yields CDR1 SGHNT and CDR2 YENEEA. V was shortened by 4 bases and J by 5 bases, with 13 bases between the two germline ends. The CDR3 covers 14 residues. CDR3 DNA sequence: TGTGCCAGCAGCTCGGTAGGGGAAGGAGATACGCAGTATTTT. This gives the protein CASSSVGEGDTQYF.

The chain is built from TRBV2 and TRBJ2-7; 7 bases fit TRBD1. The CDR3 totals 13 residues. Germline V gene lookup returns CDR1 SNHLY and CDR2 FYNNEI. V lost 7 bases to trimming and J lost 4 bases; unmatched junction nucleotides: 7. For the CDR3, the DNA is TGTGCCAGCACCACAGGGGAGTCGTACGAGCAGTACTTC. Protein sequence: CASTTGESYEQYF.

The rearrangement joins TRBV27 to TRBJ1-2; 8 nucleotides align to TRBD1. V lost 1 base and J lost 6; bases outside the gene matches: 7. The germline V gene has CDR1 MNHEY and CDR2 SMNVEV (reference sequence). This CDR3 contains 15 residues. This CDR3 reads CASSLLTGGLDGYTF. The CDR3, as DNA: TGTGCCAGCAGTTTATTAACAGGGGGGTTGGATGGCTACACCTTC.

This sequence joins TRBV10-2 and TRBJ1-2; the D gene is possibly TRBD1 (5 bases). V was shortened by 4 bases and J by 6 bases, with 12 bases between the two germline ends. In germline, CDR1 is WSHSY, CDR2 SAAADI. This CDR3 has 13 amino acids. Here the CDR3 DNA reads TGCGCCAGCAGTGGGGACGAATCGAATGGCTACACCTTC. It yields the protein CASSGDESNGYTF.